This TCR beta chain derives from a study of T cells in Graves' hyperthyroidism and ophthalmopathy. This clonotype occurred many times. RNA transcripts served as the template for amplifying TCR beta CDR3 regions. A first-round RT-PCR of the TCR CDR3 used the HTBI primer set. TCRdb analysed the multiplex PCR reads with MiXCR anew, one entry per CDR3 protein. This table has roughly 380,000 distinct CDR3 sequences, 15% to 20% appearing once. The PBMCs were sourced from fresh peripheral blood (more than 8.5 ml). V shed 4 bases and J 6 bases; nucleotides not matched to a gene: 22. The CDR3 spans 19 residues. Germline assignment: CDR1 LNHDA and CDR2 SQIVND (reference sequence).

The receptor's source is a woman in her 40s with Graves' ophthalmopathy. The chain links TRBV19 to TRBJ2-7; 9 nucleotides align to TRBD1. The sample taken for sequencing was blood. The DNA for the CDR3 is TGTGCCAGTAGTAGTCCTCCGGGACAGGGAATAGGGGCGGCGGCCGAGCAGTACTTC. It specifies CASSSPPGQGIGAAAEQYF.